Shown below are 7 T cell receptor beta chains from a single sample sequenced in a study of T cell changes during pregnancy in multiple sclerosis. Sequencing used immunoSEQ multiplex PCR; TCRdb keeps in-frame clones, though not all of them. Of 25,000 to 35,000 clones in the sample, 80% to 90% were seen once. Sequenced here: CD8+ T cells from peripheral blood mononuclear cells, sampled in the second trimester of pregnancy. All receptors derive from a female donor with multiple sclerosis, enrolled in a pregnancy study.

This chain uses TRBV6-1 with TRBJ1-1; 7 bases line up with TRBD1. With V trimmed by 6 bases and J by 6 bases, 10 bases remained unmatched. Germline V lookup: CDR1 MNHNS, CDR2 SASEGT. CDR3 size: 14 residues. CDR3 in DNA: TGTGCCAGCAGAGTCCAGGGGGAGGTCGCTGAAGCTTTCTTT. Encoded protein: CASRVQGEVAEAFF.

The CDR3 nucleotides read TGTGCCAGCAGTTGGACAGGACCGAATGAAAAACTGTTTTTT. This codes for CASSWTGPNEKLFF. The J gene is TRBJ1-4, the V gene TRBV28, with 7 bases lining up with TRBD1. V gave up 4 bases and J gave up 5 bases; unmatched junction bases: 4. The germline gives CDR1 MDHEN, CDR2 SYDVKM. CDR3 length: 14 residues.

The V and J genes are TRBV30 and TRBJ1-5, with D perhaps TRBD1 (6 bases). Trimming took 5 bases from V and 1 from J, leaving 9 bases between them. Per the germline V gene, CDR1 is GTSNPN and CDR2 is SVGIG (reference sequence). This CDR3 is 13 amino acids long. The CDR3 reads CAWGTQSNQPQHF. Here the CDR3 DNA reads TGTGCCTGGGGGACACAGAGCAATCAGCCCCAGCATTTT.

The chain uses TRBV7-6 and TRBJ2-1, with 12 bases identical to TRBD2. Unmatched junction bases numbered 12, after V lost 5 bases and J lost 7 bases. There are 17 residues in the CDR3. Germline V gives CDR1 SGHVS, CDR2 FNYEAQ. This chain's CDR3 is CASSGRLAGVGSNEQFF. The DNA for the CDR3 is TGTGCCAGCAGCGGCAGACTAGCGGGAGTCGGTAGTAATGAGCAGTTCTTC.

This clone has more than one count but fewer than ten. V gene TRBV4-1 combines with J gene TRBJ2-4, with D perhaps matching TRBD2 (6 bases). CDR3 size: 14 residues. Germline V gene sequence: CDR1 MGHRA, CDR2 YSYEKL. V dropped 4 bases and J dropped 11 bases, with 18 bases sitting between them. The CDR3 DNA reads TGCGCCAGCAGCCCCGAGGAGGGAGCCCTGCTTCAGTACTTC. It is translated as CASSPEEGALLQYF.

This chain links TRBV6-5 with TRBJ2-7; a weak D match, TRBD2 (5 bases). V was cut by 5 bases and J by 2 bases, with 16 bases left in between. The CDR3 extends over 15 amino acids. CDR1 and CDR2 from the germline V gene are MNHEY and SVGAGI. This CDR3 is CASSVSTDSAYEQYF. CDR3 coding DNA: TGTGCCAGCAGTGTCTCGACGGACTCTGCCTACGAGCAGTACTTC.

V gene TRBV28 combines with J gene TRBJ2-1; D perhaps matches TRBD2 (6 bases). The ends were cut back, 7 bases at V and 7 bases at J, with 20 bases in the middle. The CDR3 is 15 residues long. Looked up from germline, CDR1 is MDHEN and CDR2 is SYDVKM. The DNA of the CDR3 is TGTGCCAGCAAACTAGGACTATCGAGGAAAAATGAGCAGTTCTTC. This codes for CASKLGLSRKNEQFF.